This TCR beta chain stems from a study of early T cells in non-severe SARS-CoV-2 infection (dated by TCRdb to the early 2020s). For context, the study as a whole: Because TCR sequencing relied on bulk RNA taken from unsorted whole blood, pairing of alpha and beta chains was not possible.

Library preparation used 5' RACE. TCRdb records NextSeq 500 as the sequencer. The TCR library protocol attached unique molecular identifiers to individual cDNA molecules to correct for sequencing error and PCR bias. TCR alpha and beta chains were both sequenced, and the abundances of alpha and beta sequences in each sample were closely correlated with each other. On the study's bioinformatics: Decombinator V4 was used to perform V gene, J gene and CDR3 annotation of TCR sequences. Expanded TCRs were defined as changing significantly between any two time points under a Poisson model with p below 0.0001. TCR abundances were normalised to the total number of TCRs sequenced per sample and were expressed as counts per million. VDJdb, accessed 1 November 2021, was searched for CMV, EBV and SARS-CoV-2 annotated TCRs, with TCRs annotated for multiple antigens excluded. TCRdb cleaned the public reads at Q25 with fastp, built clones with MiXCR and kept in-frame beta chains. When rows share a CDR3 protein, they turn into one entry using the most common DNA and genes. These V and J calls are TCRdb output, not the study's own analysis. The sample table holds around 76,000 distinct CDR3 sequences, of which roughly 12% were seen once. The ten largest account for about 4.8% of the sample.

With respect to this clonotype: The antigen this receptor binds is unknown. Base qualities are not at hand, and no much larger clone is one base apart.

This was a case-control study nested in a cohort of healthcare workers in London, UK, who had nasopharyngeal swab PCR tests and blood samples taken every week. Healthcare workers were enrolled in the week of the UK lockdown, from 23 to 31 March 2020, and were followed every week for up to about 16 weeks. General findings and caveats noted by the study authors: VDJdb matching was skewed toward anti-spike CD8 responses, so virus-specific expansions were likely underestimated and private and CD4 specificities were missed.

This TCR was sampled from an adult who was a healthcare worker with PCR-confirmed SARS-CoV-2 infection or an uninfected control (not recorded which). The sequencing input was whole blood.

The CDR3 in this case is CAISESGRLAREQYF. The nucleotides read TGTGCCATCAGTGAGAGTGGGAGACTAGCACGCGAGCAGTACTTC. Here the chain combines TRBV10-3 and TRBJ2-7; the junction holds 7 bases that match TRBD2. From V the trimming removes 2 bases and from J it removes 6 bases, while the gene matches leave 10 bases of the junction unaccounted for. Including the terminal cysteine and phenylalanine, the CDR3 comprises 15 residues. The retained sequence is limited to the CDR3, 45 bases, with the frame set at the first base. The germline V gene supplies CDR1 ENHRY and CDR2 SYGVKD.